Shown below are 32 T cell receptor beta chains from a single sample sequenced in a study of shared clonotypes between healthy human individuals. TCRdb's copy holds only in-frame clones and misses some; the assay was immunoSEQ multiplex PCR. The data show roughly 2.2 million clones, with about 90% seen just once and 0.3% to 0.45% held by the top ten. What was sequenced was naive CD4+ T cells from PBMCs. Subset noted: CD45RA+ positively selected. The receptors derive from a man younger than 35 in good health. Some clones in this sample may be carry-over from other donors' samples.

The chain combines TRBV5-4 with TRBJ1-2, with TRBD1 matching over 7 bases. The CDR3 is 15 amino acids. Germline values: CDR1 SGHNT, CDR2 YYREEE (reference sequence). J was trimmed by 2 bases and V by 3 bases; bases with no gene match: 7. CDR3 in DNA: TGTGCCAGCAGCTCCCTATTGACAGGGAACTATGGCTACACCTTC. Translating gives CASSSLLTGNYGYTF.

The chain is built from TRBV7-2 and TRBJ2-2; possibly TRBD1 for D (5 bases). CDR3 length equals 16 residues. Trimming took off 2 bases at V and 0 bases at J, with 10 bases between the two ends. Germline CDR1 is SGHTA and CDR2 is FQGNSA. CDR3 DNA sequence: TGTGCCAGCAGCTTACTAGGGGCGACGAACACCGGGGAGCTGTTTTTT. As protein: CASSLLGATNTGELFF.

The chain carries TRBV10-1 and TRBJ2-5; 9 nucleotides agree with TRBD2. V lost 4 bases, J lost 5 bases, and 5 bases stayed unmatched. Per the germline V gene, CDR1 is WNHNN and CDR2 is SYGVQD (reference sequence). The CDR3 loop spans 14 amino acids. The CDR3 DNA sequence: TGCGCCAGCAGTGGTAGCGGGAGTGCCGAGACCCAGTACTTC. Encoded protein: CASSGSGSAETQYF.

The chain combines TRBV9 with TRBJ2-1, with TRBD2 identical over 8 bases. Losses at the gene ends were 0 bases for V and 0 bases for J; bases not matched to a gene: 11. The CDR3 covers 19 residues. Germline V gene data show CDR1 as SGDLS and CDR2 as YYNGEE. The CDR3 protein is CASSVEASGYRSSYNEQFF. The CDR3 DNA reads TGTGCCAGCAGCGTAGAGGCTAGCGGGTACAGAAGCTCCTACAATGAGCAGTTCTTC.

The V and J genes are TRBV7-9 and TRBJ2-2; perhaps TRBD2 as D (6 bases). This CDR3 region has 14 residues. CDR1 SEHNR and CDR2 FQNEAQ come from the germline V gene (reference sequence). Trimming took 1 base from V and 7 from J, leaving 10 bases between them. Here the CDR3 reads CASSLDRGIGELFF. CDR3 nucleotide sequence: TGTGCCAGCAGCTTAGACCGGGGGATCGGGGAGCTGTTTTTT.

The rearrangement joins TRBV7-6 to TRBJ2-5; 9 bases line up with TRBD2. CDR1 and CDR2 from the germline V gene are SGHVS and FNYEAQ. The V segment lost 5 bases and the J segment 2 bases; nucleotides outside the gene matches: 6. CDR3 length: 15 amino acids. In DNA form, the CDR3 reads TGTGCCAGCAGCCCTCTAGCGGGATTACAAGAGACCCAGTACTTC. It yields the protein CASSPLAGLQETQYF.

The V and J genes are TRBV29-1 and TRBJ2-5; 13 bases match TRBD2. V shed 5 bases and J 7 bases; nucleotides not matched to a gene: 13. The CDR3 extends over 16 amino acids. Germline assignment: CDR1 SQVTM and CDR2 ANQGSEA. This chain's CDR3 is CSVRGLAGDSLGTQYF. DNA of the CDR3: TGCAGCGTTCGTGGACTAGCGGGAGACTCTTTAGGGACCCAGTACTTC.

The CDR3 sequence is CASSADGPYGYTF. The CDR3 nucleotides read TGTGCCAGCAGCGCTGACGGCCCCTATGGCTACACCTTC. The V and J genes are TRBV6-1 and TRBJ1-2, with D unclear. Trimming removed 6 bases from V and 4 bases from J, with 12 bases in between. The CDR3 has 13 residues. Germline CDR1 and CDR2: MNHNS and SASEGT.

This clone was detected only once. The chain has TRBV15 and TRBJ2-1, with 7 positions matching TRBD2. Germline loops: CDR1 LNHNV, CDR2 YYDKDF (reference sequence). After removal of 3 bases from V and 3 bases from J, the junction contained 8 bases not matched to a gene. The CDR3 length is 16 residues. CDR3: CATSSVKVAGYNEQFF. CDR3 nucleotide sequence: TGTGCCACCAGCAGCGTGAAGGTAGCGGGCTACAATGAGCAGTTCTTC.

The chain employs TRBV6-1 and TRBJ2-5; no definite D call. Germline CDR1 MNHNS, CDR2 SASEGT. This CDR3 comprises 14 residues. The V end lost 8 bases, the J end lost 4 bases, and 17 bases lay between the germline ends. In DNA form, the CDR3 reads TGTGCCAGCGTTCGTCAGCGATCTGGAGAGACCCAGTACTTC. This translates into CASVRQRSGETQYF.

This CDR3 is CAISESAGGWYEQYF. CDR3 bases: TGTGCCATCAGTGAGTCGGCCGGGGGCTGGTACGAGCAGTACTTC. V and J are TRBV10-3 and TRBJ2-7, with D perhaps given as TRBD1 or TRBD2 (6 bases each). The germline gives CDR1 ENHRY, CDR2 SYGVKD. Trimming pared 0 bases from V and 4 bases from J, leaving 13 bases between. This CDR3 is 15 amino acids long.

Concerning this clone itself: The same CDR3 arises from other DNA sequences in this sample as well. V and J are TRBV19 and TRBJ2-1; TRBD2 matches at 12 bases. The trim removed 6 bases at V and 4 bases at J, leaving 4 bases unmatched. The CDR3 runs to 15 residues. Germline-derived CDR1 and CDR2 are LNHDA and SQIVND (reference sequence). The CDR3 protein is CASSLGLAGYNEQFF. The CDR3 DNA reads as TGTGCCAGTAGCCTAGGACTAGCGGGATACAATGAGCAGTTCTTC.

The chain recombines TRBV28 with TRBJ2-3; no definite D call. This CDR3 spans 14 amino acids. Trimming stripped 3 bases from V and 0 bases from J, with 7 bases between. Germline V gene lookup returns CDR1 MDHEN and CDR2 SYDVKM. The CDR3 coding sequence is TGTGCCAGCAGTTTCCCGGCTAGCACAGATACGCAGTATTTT. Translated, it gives CASSFPASTDTQYF.

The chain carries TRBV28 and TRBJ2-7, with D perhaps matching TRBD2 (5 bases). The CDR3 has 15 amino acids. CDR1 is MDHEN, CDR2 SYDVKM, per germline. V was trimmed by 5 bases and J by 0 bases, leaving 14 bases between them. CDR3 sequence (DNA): TGTGCCAGCAGTCTTCTAGCAGCGAGCTCCTACGAGCAGTACTTC. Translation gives CASSLLAASSYEQYF. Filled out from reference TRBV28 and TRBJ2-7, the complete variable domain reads DVKVTQSSRYLVKRTGEKVFLECVQDMDHENMFWYRQDPGLGLRLIYFSYDVKMKEKGDIPEGYSVSREKKERFSLILESASTNQTSMYLCASSLLAASSYEQYFGPGTRLTVT.

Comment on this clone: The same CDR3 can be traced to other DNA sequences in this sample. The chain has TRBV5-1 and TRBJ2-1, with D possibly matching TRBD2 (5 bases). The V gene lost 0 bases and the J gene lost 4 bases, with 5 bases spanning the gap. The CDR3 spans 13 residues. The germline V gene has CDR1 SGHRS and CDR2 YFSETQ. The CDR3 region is CASSLGGYNEQFF. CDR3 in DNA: TGCGCCAGCAGCTTGGGCGGGTACAATGAGCAGTTCTTC.

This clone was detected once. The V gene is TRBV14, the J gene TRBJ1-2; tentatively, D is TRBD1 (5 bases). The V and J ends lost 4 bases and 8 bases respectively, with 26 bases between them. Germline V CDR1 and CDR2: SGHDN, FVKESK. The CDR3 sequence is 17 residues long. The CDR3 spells CASSPITSQAGLGGYTF. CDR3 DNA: TGTGCCAGCAGCCCAATTACTTCACAGGCGGGCCTAGGGGGCTACACCTTC.

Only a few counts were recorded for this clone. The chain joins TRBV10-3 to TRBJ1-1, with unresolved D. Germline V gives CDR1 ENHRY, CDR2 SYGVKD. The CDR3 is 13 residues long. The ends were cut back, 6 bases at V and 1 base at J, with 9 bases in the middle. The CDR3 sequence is CAISPTENTEAFF. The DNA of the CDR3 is TGTGCCATCAGCCCTACAGAGAACACTGAAGCTTTCTTT.

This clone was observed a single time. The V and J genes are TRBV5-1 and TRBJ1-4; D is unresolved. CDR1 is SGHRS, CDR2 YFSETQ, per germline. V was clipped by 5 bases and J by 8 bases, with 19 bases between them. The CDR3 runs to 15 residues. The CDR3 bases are TGCGCCAGCAGAAAAACCGCCGGGTTAAGGGAAAAACTGTTTTTT. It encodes CASRKTAGLREKLFF.

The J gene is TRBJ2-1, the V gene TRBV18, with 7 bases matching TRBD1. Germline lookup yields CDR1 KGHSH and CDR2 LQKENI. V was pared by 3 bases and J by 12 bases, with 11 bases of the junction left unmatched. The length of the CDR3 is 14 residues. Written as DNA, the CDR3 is TGTGCCAGCTCACCCCCTGGACAGGCGGTTATGCAGTTCTTC. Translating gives CASSPPGQAVMQFF.

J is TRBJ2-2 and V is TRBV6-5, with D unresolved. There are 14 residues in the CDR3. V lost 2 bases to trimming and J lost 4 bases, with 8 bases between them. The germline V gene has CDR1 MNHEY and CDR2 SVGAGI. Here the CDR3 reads CASSYSSPTGELFF. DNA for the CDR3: TGTGCCAGCAGTTACAGCTCCCCCACCGGGGAGCTGTTTTTT.

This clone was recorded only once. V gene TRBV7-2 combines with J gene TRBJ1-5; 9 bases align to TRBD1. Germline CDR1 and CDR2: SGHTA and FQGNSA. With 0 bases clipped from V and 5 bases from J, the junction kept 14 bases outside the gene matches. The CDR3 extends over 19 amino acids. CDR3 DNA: TGTGCCAGCAGCTTAGCTCCCTTTAGGGGACAGGGTTTCGATCAGCCCCAGCATTTT. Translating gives CASSLAPFRGQGFDQPQHF.

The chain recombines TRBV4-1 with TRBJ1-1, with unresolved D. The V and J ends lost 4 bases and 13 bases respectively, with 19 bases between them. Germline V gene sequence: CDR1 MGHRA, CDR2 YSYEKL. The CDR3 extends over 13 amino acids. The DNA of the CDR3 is TGCGCCAGCAGCCTTCCTCCCTCCCCCCGAGTTTTCTTT. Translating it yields CASSLPPSPRVFF.

The CDR3 sequence: CATPTERTSGGWVNTGELFF. The CDR3 DNA reads TGTGCCACCCCAACCGAAAGGACTAGCGGGGGTTGGGTTAACACCGGGGAGCTGTTTTTT. The V gene is TRBV2, the J gene TRBJ2-2; 13 positions agree with TRBD2. Looked up from germline, CDR1 is SNHLY and CDR2 is FYNNEI. This CDR3 is built from 20 residues. V was pared by 10 bases and J by 2 bases, with 19 bases of the junction left unmatched.

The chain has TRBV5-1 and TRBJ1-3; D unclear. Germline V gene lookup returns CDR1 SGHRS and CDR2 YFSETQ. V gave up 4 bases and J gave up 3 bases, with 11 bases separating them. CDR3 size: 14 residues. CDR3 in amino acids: CASSPGEIGNTIYF. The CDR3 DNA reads TGCGCCAGCAGCCCCGGAGAAATTGGAAACACCATATATTTT.

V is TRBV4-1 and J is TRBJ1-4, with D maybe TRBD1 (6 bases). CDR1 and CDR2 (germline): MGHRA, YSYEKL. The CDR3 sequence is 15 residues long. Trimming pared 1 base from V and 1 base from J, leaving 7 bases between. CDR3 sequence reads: CASSQGTVTNEKLFF. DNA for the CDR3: TGCGCCAGCAGCCAAGGGACAGTAACTAATGAAAAACTGTTTTTT.

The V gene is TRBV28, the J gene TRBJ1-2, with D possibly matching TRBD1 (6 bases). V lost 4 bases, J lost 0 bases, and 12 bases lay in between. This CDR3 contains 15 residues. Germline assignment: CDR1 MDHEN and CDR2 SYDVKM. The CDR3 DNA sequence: TGTGCCAGCAGTTCCACAGGGATACCTAACTATGGCTACACCTTC. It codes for CASSSTGIPNYGYTF.

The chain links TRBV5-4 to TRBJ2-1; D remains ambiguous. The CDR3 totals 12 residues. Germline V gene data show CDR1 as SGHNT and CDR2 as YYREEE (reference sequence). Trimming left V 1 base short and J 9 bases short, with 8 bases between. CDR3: CASSLLISEQFF. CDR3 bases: TGTGCCAGCAGCTTGCTTATAAGTGAGCAGTTCTTC.

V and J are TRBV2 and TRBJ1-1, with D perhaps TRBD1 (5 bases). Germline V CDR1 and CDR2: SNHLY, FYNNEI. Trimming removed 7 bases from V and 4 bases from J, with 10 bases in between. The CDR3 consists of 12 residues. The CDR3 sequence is CASTGEATEAFF. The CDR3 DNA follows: TGTGCCAGCACGGGGGAGGCCACTGAAGCTTTCTTT.

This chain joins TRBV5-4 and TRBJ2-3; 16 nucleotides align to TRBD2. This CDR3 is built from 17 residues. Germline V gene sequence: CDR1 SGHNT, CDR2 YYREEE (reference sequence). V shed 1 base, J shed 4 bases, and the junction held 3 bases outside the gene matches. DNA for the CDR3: TGTGCCAGCAGCTTGAAAGGGACTAGCGGGAGGGCAGATACGCAGTATTTT. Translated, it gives CASSLKGTSGRADTQYF.

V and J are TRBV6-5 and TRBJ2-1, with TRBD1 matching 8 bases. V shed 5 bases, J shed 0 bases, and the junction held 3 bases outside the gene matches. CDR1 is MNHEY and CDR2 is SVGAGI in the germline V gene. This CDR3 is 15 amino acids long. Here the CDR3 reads CASSQTGGSYNEQFF. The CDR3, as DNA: TGTGCCAGCAGTCAAACAGGGGGCTCCTACAATGAGCAGTTCTTC.

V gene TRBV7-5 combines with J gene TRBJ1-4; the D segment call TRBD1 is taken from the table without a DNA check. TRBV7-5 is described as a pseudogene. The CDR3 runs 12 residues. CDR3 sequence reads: CAWDRMNEKLFF. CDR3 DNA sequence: TGTGCCTGGGACAGGATGAATGAAAAACTGTTTTTT.

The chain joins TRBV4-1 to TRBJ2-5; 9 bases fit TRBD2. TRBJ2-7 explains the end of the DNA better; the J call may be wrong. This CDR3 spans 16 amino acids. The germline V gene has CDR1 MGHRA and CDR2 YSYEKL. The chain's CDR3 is CASSQAPSGTTYEQYF. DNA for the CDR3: TGCGCCAGCAGCCAAGCCCCTAGCGGGACTACCTACGAGCAGTACTTC.